This T cell receptor (beta chain) comes out of a study of T cells in severe cutaneous drug reactions (dated by TCRdb to between 2019 and 2020). Describing the broader study: Recruitment took place between about 2011 and 2019, drawing patients from Taiwan, Thailand and a European registry network. Only patients with a probable or definite SJS/TEN or DRESS diagnosis by RegiSCAR criteria were enrolled. The culprit drug was assigned using the Naranjo algorithm and the ALDEN drug causality algorithm. Blister fluids/cells, PBMC and other biological samples were taken from patients in the acute stage or the recovery stage. Single-cell sequencing, quantitative PCR validation, functional assays and transgenic mouse experiments were combined with bulk TCR sequencing. The libraries were made with iRepertoire multiplex PCR, and the authors referred to a comparison in which iRepertoire and 5' RACE methods, with or without UMI, captured abundant clonotypes to a similar degree. Summary of the overall study and its limitations: All seven CBZ-SJS/TEN blister samples contained a public TCRbeta CDR3 (mean around 15%), which was undetectable or scarce in tolerant-control and healthy-donor PBMC. CBZ-SJS/TEN patients showed strongly increased TRBV12-4 usage, with averages of 25% to 40% in blister cells and about 5% in PBMC. The authors noted that whether the public TCR generalizes to SJS/TEN caused by other drugs still needs further study.

Sequenced donors were patients with carbamazepine-induced Stevens-Johnson syndrome or toxic epidermal necrolysis (CBZ-SJS/TEN). Peripheral blood repertoires were obtained from CBZ-SJS/TEN patients of Han Chinese (about five) and European (six) origin. To search for drug-specific clonotypes, the T cell receptor repertoires of patients with drug-induced severe cutaneous adverse reactions were profiled by next-generation sequencing. The RNA source was either peripheral blood mononuclear cells or blister cells from skin lesions. Library preparation used the iRepertoire multiplex PCR system with TCR subtype-specific primers for both bulk and single-cell sequencing. Multiplex PCR using primers aimed at the V, D and J gene regions produced the bulk TCR beta libraries. Roughly 100-500 ng of RNA per sample served as input for bulk TCR library preparation. Bulk TCR beta amplicons were sequenced on an Illumina MiSeq. Per the authors' processing: Quality control steps removed sample misassignments and low-quality sequencing reads. CDR3 was defined as the amino acids between the V-gene Y[YFLI]C motif and the J-segment [FW]GXGT motif. The IMGT database was followed for TRBV and TRBJ gene assignments and CDR3 clonotypes. Per-sample TRBV expression was normalized to the mean of the same gene in PBMC from approximately 40 healthy donors. Based on TCRdb reprocessing of the reads, there is one entry per CDR3 protein sequence, and DNA is missing. The V and J calls were not made by the authors but by TCRdb's processing. This sample's records show more than 20,000 distinct CDR3 sequences. The top ten hold approximately 7.5% of the sample.

The germline V gene (reference sequence) specifies LNHDA as CDR1 and SQIVND as CDR2. The CDR3 numbers 12 residues from cysteine through phenylalanine. The DNA is not on file. Note on this clonotype: The clone's antigen remains unknown.

The sequence was collected from a human donor with toxic epidermal necrolysis, a severe cutaneous drug reaction. The specimen sequenced was PBMCs. The chain was built from TRBV19 and TRBJ1-1; no DNA is available, so the TRBD1 call from TCRdb remains unchecked. This receptor has the CDR3 CASRPPYTEAFF.